The rows below give T cell receptor beta chains drawn from one sample of a study of early T cells in non-severe SARS-CoV-2 infection. TCRdb reanalysed the 5' RACE reads using MiXCR and keeps one entry per CDR3 protein. The sample includes 100,000 to 120,000 distinct CDR3 sequences, 9% to 14% seen only once; the top ten take 3% to 3.5%. Specimen: whole blood. Every receptor here comes from an adult who was a healthcare worker with PCR-confirmed SARS-CoV-2 infection or an uninfected control (not recorded which). CDR3s include the opening cysteine and the closing phenylalanine or tryptophan. The D gene is left open where the match is weak. For some rows the clone size is stated as once, few or many, or as a class when expanded; others skip it.

>many|TRBV3-1|TRBJ2-7|-
CASSQVGGGPHEQYF
TGTGCCAGCAGCCAAGTCGGGGGTGGTCCCCACGAGCAGTACTTC
>few|TRBV29-1|TRBJ2-7|TRBD1
CSVTRDRIYEQYF
TGCAGCGTGACCCGGGACAGAATTTACGAGCAGTACTTC
>few|TRBV7-8|TRBJ2-7|TRBD2
CASNDPSGRTYEQYF
TGTGCCAGCAACGACCCTAGCGGAAGGACCTACGAGCAGTACTTC
>few|TRBV3-1|TRBJ1-1|-
CASSQGRLGSAEAFF
TGTGCCAGCAGCCAAGGGAGGTTGGGTAGCGCTGAAGCTTTCTTT
>many|TRBV29-1|TRBJ2-1|-
CSVEDRKGDSYNEQFF
TGCAGCGTTGAAGATCGGAAGGGCGACTCCTACAATGAGCAGTTCTTC
>few|TRBV6-5|TRBJ2-3|-
CAGSLPDTQYF
TGTGCCGGCAGCCTCCCGGATACGCAGTATTTT
>many|TRBV12-3/TRBV12-4|TRBJ2-3|TRBD2
CASSTLSGVSTDTQYF
TGTGCCAGCAGCACCCTTAGCGGGGTTAGCACAGATACGCAGTATTTT
>-|TRBV12-5|TRBJ1-1|-
CASGPLATEAFF
TGTGCTAGTGGCCCCCTAGCCACTGAAGCTTTCTTT
>few|TRBV11-3|TRBJ2-2|TRBD1
CASSIRGPSGSMSTGELFF
TGTGCCAGCAGCATCAGGGGGCCCTCGGGATCTATGAGCACCGGGGAGCTGTTTTTT
>many|TRBV19|TRBJ1-2|-
CASSRGATYGYTF
TGTGCCAGTAGTAGGGGGGCTACCTATGGCTACACCTTC
>-|TRBV20-1|TRBJ2-7|-
CSATSAGATSYEQYF
TGCAGTGCTACCTCGGCGGGGGCCACCTCCTACGAGCAGTACTTC
>-|TRBV20-1|TRBJ2-5|-
CSARTVMWGETQYF
TGCAGTGCACGGACGGTTATGTGGGGGGAGACCCAGTACTTC
>few|TRBV27|TRBJ1-5|-
CASSLRGDSNQPQHF
TGTGCCAGCAGTTTAAGGGGCGATAGCAATCAGCCCCAGCATTTT
>once|TRBV9|TRBJ2-2|TRBD1
CASSYRTGANTGELFF
TGTGCCAGCAGCTACCGGACAGGGGCGAACACCGGGGAGCTGTTTTTT
>few|TRBV7-7|TRBJ1-5|-
CASSLYQDQPQHF
TGTGCTAGCAGCTTATATCAGGATCAGCCCCAGCATTTT
>-|TRBV30|TRBJ1-6|-
CASPTSSYNSPLHF
TGTGCCTCCCCCACGAGCTCCTATAATTCACCCCTCCACTTT
>few|TRBV7-2|TRBJ2-7|-
CASSLPSFAYEQYF
TGTGCCAGCAGCTTACCCAGTTTTGCCTACGAGCAGTACTTC
>many|TRBV9|TRBJ2-3|-
CASSVGPGDTQYF
TGTGCCAGCAGCGTCGGACCAGGAGATACGCAGTATTTT
>few|TRBV20-1|TRBJ2-5|-
CSARWQIQETQYF
TGCAGTGCTAGGTGGCAGATCCAAGAGACCCAGTACTTC
>-|TRBV27|TRBJ2-3|-
CASSLWGPPTTDTQYF
TGTGCCAGCAGTTTATGGGGACCACCGACCACAGATACGCAGTATTTT
>-|TRBV29-1|TRBJ2-3|-
CSVVSSGSTDTQYF
TGCAGCGTTGTTAGCAGCGGGAGCACAGATACGCAGTATTTT
>-|TRBV7-9|TRBJ2-3|-
CASKIPPGTQYF
TGTGCCAGCAAAATTCCTCCGGGGACGCAGTATTTT
>few|TRBV5-6|TRBJ2-5|TRBD2
CASKPLAGGSGQTQYF
TGTGCCAGCAAACCCCTAGCGGGGGGGAGTGGCCAGACCCAGTACTTC
>many|TRBV19|TRBJ1-3|TRBD1
CASSTPTGSGNTIYF
TGTGCCAGTAGTACCCCGACAGGGTCTGGAAACACCATATATTTT
>-|TRBV7-9|TRBJ2-1|-
CASSPRAPVGNEQFF
TGTGCCAGCAGCCCCCGGGCCCCGGTGGGCAATGAGCAGTTCTTC
>many|TRBV12-3/TRBV12-4|TRBJ1-3|-
CASSRTDNSGNTIYF
TGTGCCAGCAGTCGGACGGACAACTCTGGAAACACCATATATTTT
>-|TRBV6-6|TRBJ1-4|-
CASRGGEKLFF
TGTGCCAGCAGAGGCGGTGAAAAACTGTTTTTT